The rows below give T cell receptor beta chains drawn from one sample of a study of blood T cell repertoires in COVID-19. The assay was immunoSEQ multiplex PCR, and TCRdb's table has in-frame clones only and misses some. The sample lists about 180,000 clones, 82% occurring once. Sequencing was done on a sample of peripheral blood. These receptors were collected from a woman between 70 and 85 years old with acute or convalescent COVID-19. The conserved cysteine and the conserved F or W are not part of the CDR3 here. The order of the fields is J gene, V gene, CDR3 protein.

>TRBJ1-2|TRBV2
ASSDYDRGQGGYT
>TRBJ2-6|TRBV19
ASSSQGAGANVLT
>TRBJ1-2|TRBV4-3
ASSQVTGNYGYT
>TRBJ2-5|TRBV2
ASSPSRETQY
>TRBJ2-3|TRBV11-3
ASSDRTGPDTQY
>TRBJ1-4|TRBV15
ATSTLDRVKLF
>TRBJ2-5|TRBV19
ASSVLQGGQETQY
>TRBJ1-1|TRBV2
ASTRVQGNTEAF
>TRBJ2-1|TRBV19
ATSPSGGYNEQF
>TRBJ2-3|TRBV19
ASSGRDRGADTQY
>TRBJ1-4|TRBV9
ASSGGTGGASNEKLF
>TRBJ2-7|TRBV11-2
ASSLLQGGTYEQY
>TRBJ2-3|TRBV6-6
ASSSDHLGADTQY
>TRBJ1-1|TRBV12-5
ASGPPGVGNTEAF
>TRBJ1-1|TRBV7-9
ASSLLDTEAF
>TRBJ2-3|TRBV3-1/TRBV3-2
ASPRGGNTQY
>TRBJ2-7|TRBV6-5
ASRKSGSSYEQY
>TRBJ1-1|TRBV5-4
ASSHGQGRTEAF
>TRBJ2-1|TRBV7-9
ASSRRTANSYNEQF
>TRBJ2-2|TRBV5-8
ASNLPGQGLFTGELF
>TRBJ1-1|TRBV7-2
ASSLPTITTEAF
>TRBJ1-1|TRBV6-2/TRBV6-3
ASSYGRRSEAF
>TRBJ1-5|TRBV4-3
ASSQDWGTGGQPQH
>TRBJ1-5|TRBV28
ASSLQGIAPQH
>TRBJ1-5|TRBV10-1
ASSAGFNQPQH
>TRBJ1-1|TRBV18
ASSPPIWGQGAWNTEAF
>TRBJ1-2|TRBV7-2
ASSLDGQGIYGYT
>TRBJ2-7|TRBV3-1/TRBV3-2
ASSSVGRENEQY
>TRBJ1-4|TRBV7-2
ASSSPRTEANEKLF
>TRBJ2-7|TRBV19
ASSEPGQGAKYEQY
>TRBJ2-1|TRBV11-3
ASSLEGQTYNEQF
>TRBJ2-7|TRBV7-9
ASSLTGGGNNEQY
>TRBJ1-1|TRBV7-9
ASSFPDRGTEAF
>TRBJ1-5|TRBV19
ASSPYHQPQH
>TRBJ1-1|TRBV4-3
ASSLIAGITEAF
>TRBJ2-1|TRBV27
ASSLLAVNSYNEQF
>TRBJ1-5|TRBV6-5
ASGWGVDQPQH
>TRBJ2-7|TRBV6-5
ASRPGQGASYEQY
>TRBJ2-3|TRBV15
ATSRDRASGRGTDTQY
>TRBJ1-5|TRBV24-1
ATSDALDINSNQPQH
>TRBJ2-4|TRBV5-1
ASRATGGTNIQY
>TRBJ1-2|TRBV10-2
ASSEEGGYGYT
>TRBJ2-3|TRBV15
ATSREIGGKGDTQY
>TRBJ2-1|TRBV27
ASSLAPPLAGAYNEQF
>TRBJ1-4|TRBV4-1
ASSQVELVEKLF
>TRBJ1-1|TRBV25-1
ASSEFTGEAF
>TRBJ2-7|TRBV6-1
ASSENAASGTRREQY
>TRBJ2-1|TRBV5-1
ASSSGTSGSMEF
>TRBJ1-6|TRBV28
ATVRGSYNSPLH